Presented here are 10 T cell receptor beta chains from one specimen sequenced in a study of cytomegalovirus exposure and HLA in healthy donors. The PCR was carried out with 60 Vbeta primers and 13 Jbeta primers. TCRdb's copy holds only in-frame clones and misses some; the assay was immunoSEQ multiplex PCR. Of some 160,000 clones detected, 75% to 80% appear once; the ten largest clones hold 1.5% to 2%. Material for sequencing was PBMCs. Source of these receptors: a woman in her twenties or thirties in good health and CMV-seronegative.

A remark on this clone: This sample includes further DNA sequences coding for the same CDR3. The J gene is TRBJ1-5, the V gene TRBV27; D may be TRBD1 (6 bases). The CDR3 totals 14 residues. V lost 4 bases to trimming and J lost 0 bases, with 7 bases between them. Germline V lookup: CDR1 MNHEY, CDR2 SMNVEV (reference sequence). The CDR3 loop is CASSSRGSNQPQHF. CDR3 DNA sequence: TGTGCCAGCAGTTCCAGGGGTAGCAATCAGCCCCAGCATTTT.

The gene calls are TRBV5-1 and TRBJ1-2; 11 nucleotides match TRBD1. Looked up from germline, CDR1 is SGHRS and CDR2 is YFSETQ. The CDR3 spans 15 residues. J was trimmed by 4 bases and V by 4 bases; bases with no gene match: 6. This CDR3 reads CASSPIGTGGYGYTF. DNA of the CDR3: TGCGCCAGCAGCCCCATCGGGACAGGGGGCTATGGCTACACCTTC.

The chain combines TRBV5-4 with TRBJ2-7; 7 bases line up with TRBD1. V lost 3 bases to trimming and J lost 3 bases; unmatched junction nucleotides: 12. This CDR3 has 16 amino acids. The germline CDR1 and CDR2 sequences are SGHNT and YYREEE (reference sequence). This chain's CDR3 is CASSSSRDGTDYEQYF. The CDR3 nucleotides are TGTGCCAGCAGCTCTTCCAGGGACGGGACAGACTACGAGCAGTACTTC.

The V and J genes are TRBV28 and TRBJ2-7; weak D call: TRBD2 (6 bases). The CDR3 totals 15 residues. Trimming shortened V by 6 bases and J by 2 bases, and 17 bases separated the two germline ends. Germline CDR1 MDHEN, CDR2 SYDVKM. The CDR3 here is CASRGGRGSAYEQYF. The CDR3 DNA follows: TGTGCCAGCAGGGGGGGAAGGGGCTCAGCCTACGAGCAGTACTTC.

V is TRBV13 and J is TRBJ1-4; 11 bases are shared with TRBD1. Unmatched junction bases numbered 7, after V lost 2 bases and J lost 8 bases. CDR3 length equals 16 residues. Germline assignment: CDR1 PRHDT and CDR2 FYEKMQ (reference sequence). The CDR3 here is CASSLSVGQGAEKLFF. The CDR3 DNA is TGTGCCAGCAGCTTATCGGTTGGACAGGGGGCGGAAAAACTGTTTTTT.

This clone has a handful of counts. CDR3 DNA: TGTGCCAGCTCACCACAGGCACAGGGGGACACCGGGGAGCTGTTTTTT. Translating it yields CASSPQAQGDTGELFF. This chain uses TRBV18 with TRBJ2-2; 8 bases align to TRBD1. The J segment lost 3 bases and the V segment lost 1 base, leaving 4 bases of the junction unmatched. This CDR3 comprises 16 residues. In germline, CDR1 is KGHSH, CDR2 LQKENI.

The chain combines TRBV2 with TRBJ2-1; D remains unclear. Trimming cost V 2 bases and J 2 bases, with 7 bases left between them. The CDR3 covers 14 residues. Germline V gene lookup returns CDR1 SNHLY and CDR2 FYNNEI. CDR3 region: CASSEPATYNEQFF. CDR3 coding DNA: TGTGCCAGCAGTGAACCAGCGACCTACAATGAGCAGTTCTTC. Complete variable domain (other parts from reference TRBV2 and TRBJ2-1): EPEVTQTPSHQVTQMGQEVILRCVPISNHLYFYWYRQILGQKVEFLVSFYNNEISEKSEIFDDQFSVERPDGSNFTLKIRSTKLEDSAMYFCASSEPATYNEQFFGPGTRLTVL.

The chain has TRBV5-4 and TRBJ1-2; 11 bases are a match to TRBD1. CDR3 length equals 15 residues. Per germline, CDR1 SGHNT and CDR2 YYREEE (reference sequence). The V and J ends lost 0 bases and 7 bases, in that order; junction bases with no gene match: 5. CDR3 DNA: TGTGCCAGCAGCTTGGTCGGACAGGGGGCAGTTGGCTACACCTTC. Amino acids: CASSLVGQGAVGYTF.

Only one count was recorded for this clone. The chain links TRBV5-1 to TRBJ1-1, with 8 bases aligning to TRBD1. Trimming cost V 6 bases and J 4 bases; bases outside gene matches: 14. CDR3 length: 16 residues. CDR1 and CDR2 from the germline V gene are SGHRS and YFSETQ. In DNA form, the CDR3 reads TGCGCCAGCACCGGACAGGGAGCGATCGGGGGCACTGAAGCTTTCTTT. It encodes CASTGQGAIGGTEAFF.

This clone came up once. This chain joins TRBV4-1 and TRBJ1-1; D call uncertain. The V gene lost 8 bases and the J gene lost 2 bases, with 9 bases spanning the gap. Germline CDR1 MGHRA, CDR2 YSYEKL. CDR3 length: 12 residues. The CDR3 DNA reads as TGCGCCAGCGCCTCGGGTAACACTGAAGCTTTCTTT. Residues: CASASGNTEAFF.